The following is a TCR beta chain sequence with its context. The antigen it recognizes is unknown. Base qualities are not recorded, but no much larger clone differs from it by a single base. TCRbeta CDR3 regions were amplified from genomic DNA using the immunoSEQ Assay, a bias-controlled multiplex PCR. The authors processed their data as follows. Within the assay, amplification of reference gene primers was used to estimate how many nucleated cells each sample contained. To quantify the absolute abundance of each unique TCRbeta CDR3 rearrangement, sequence reads were collapsed and filtered. Productive Simpson clonality was computed per sample as the square root of Simpson's diversity index over productive rearrangements. What TCRdb holds here is the immuneACCESS table cut down to in-frame rearrangements. Part of the clones is not present; checked against another copy, under half of the missing clones reflect an unresolved V gene, and the others are unexplained. V, J and clone size were drawn from that table, and D and trimming were deduced from the DNA. A total of 200,000 or so clones appear in this sample, roughly 79% of them only once. Around a sixth of the sample comes from the top ten.

Each collaborating institution followed its own protocols to collect whole blood in K2EDTA tubes. For TCRbeta analysis, collaborators shipped samples in one of three forms: frozen whole blood, isolated PBMCs, or DNA extracted from either of those sample types. Here V drops 3 bases and J drops 8 bases, and the junction holds 12 bases not matched to any gene. In the germline V gene, CDR1 corresponds to KGHSH and CDR2 to LQKENI. Including cysteine and phenylalanine, the CDR3 has 17 amino acids. The DNA shown is the 51-base CDR3, in frame from base 1. The entry originates in a study of blood T cell repertoires in COVID-19 (dated by TCRdb to the early 2020s). Notes on the research overall: Samples from collaborators originated in the United States, Italy and Spain and spanned both the acute and convalescent phases of COVID-19. The material from the prospective study consisted of cDNA or gDNA derived from T cells, B-cell-depleted T cells, or PBMCs. Samples were obtained from the ongoing ImmuneRACE study (first 160 participants) and from over 1,000 subjects provided by 6 global collaborators. The repertoires were released in a freely available public database meant as a resource for research on the immune response to SARS-CoV-2. Deeply sampled blood TCRbeta repertoires from subjects exposed to, actively infected with, or recovered from COVID-19 were included in the dataset. Sample metadata almost always included a de-identified subject ID, COVID-19 status, age in years and sex. HLA class I and class II types, where available, came from metadata supplied by the sample provider rather than from assay-based typing.

Overall study outcomes, separate from this receptor: The quantity of clinical and demographic metadata differed by source and by participant and was supplied without curation.

The rearrangement combines TRBV18 with TRBJ1-4; 10 bases in between match TRBD1. This receptor was obtained from a man aged 60 to 69 with active or convalescent COVID-19. Sequenced sample: peripheral blood. The nucleotide sequence reads as follows: TGTGCCAGCTCACCCGAGACAGGGGGCGTCGGTATAGAAAAACTGTTTTTT. The resulting protein is CASSPETGGVGIEKLFF.